Presented here are 20 T cell receptor beta chains from one specimen sequenced in a study of cytomegalovirus exposure and HLA in healthy donors. Use of 60 Vbeta and 13 Jbeta primers characterized the PCR. Clones were sequenced by immunoSEQ multiplex PCR, and TCRdb holds only the in-frame ones, with some missing. Among 150,000 to 200,000 clones listed, 81% were seen once. Sequenced input: PBMCs. These receptors were obtained from a young man in good health and CMV-seronegative.

Remarks on this clone: A read error may account for a junction end that differs from germline. The chain recombines TRBV7-9 with TRBJ1-1; TRBD1 matches at 7 bases. There are 14 residues in the CDR3. From germline, CDR1 is SEHNR and CDR2 FQNEAQ (reference sequence). CDR3 amino acids: CASSPGGGTEEAFF. In nucleotides, the CDR3 is TGTGCTAGCAGCCCCGGGGGTGGGACAGAAGAAGCTTTCTTT.

The rearrangement links TRBV5-1 to TRBJ2-5; D is perhaps TRBD1 (6 bases). Trimming removed 3 bases at V and 4 bases at J, with 13 bases between. Germline assignment: CDR1 SGHRS and CDR2 YFSETQ. This CDR3 is built from 14 residues. The CDR3 DNA follows: TGCGCCAGCAGCTACACAGGGTTCGGAGAGACCCAGTACTTC. Translation: CASSYTGFGETQYF.

This chain links TRBV5-6 with TRBJ1-1; D might be TRBD1 (5 bases). V lost 1 base and J lost 1, with 8 bases in between. The CDR3 is 14 amino acids. Germline V gene lookup returns CDR1 SGHDT and CDR2 YYEEEE. CDR3 in DNA: TGTGCCAGCAGCTTGTGGGGCAGGAACACTGAAGCTTTCTTT. Amino acid sequence: CASSLWGRNTEAFF. Complete variable domain (other parts from reference TRBV5-6 and TRBJ1-1): DAGVTQSPTHLIKTRGQQVTLRCSPKSGHDTVSWYQQALGQGPQFIFQYYEEEERQRGNFPDRFSGHQFPNYSSELNVNALLLGDSALYLCASSLWGRNTEAFFGQGTRLTVV.

This clone was found a few times. The chain links TRBV6-4 to TRBJ2-6; possibly TRBD1 for D (5 bases). CDR3 length equals 16 residues. V lost 0 bases and J lost 0, with 6 bases in between. Germline values: CDR1 MRHNA, CDR2 SNTAGT. CDR3 protein: CASSDSDNSGANVLTF. In nucleotides, the CDR3 is TGTGCCAGCAGTGACTCGGACAACTCTGGGGCCAACGTCCTGACTTTC.

The chain has TRBV6-5 and TRBJ2-2; D possibly corresponds to TRBD2 (5 bases). V was pared by 4 bases and J by 4 bases, with 13 bases between. Germline V lookup: CDR1 MNHEY, CDR2 SVGAGI. This CDR3 contains 15 residues. DNA of the CDR3: TGTGCCAGCAGTTCTGCCGCGGGCTTCACCGGGGAGCTGTTTTTT. Translated: CASSSAAGFTGELFF.

This clone occurred a few times. The chain carries TRBV30 and TRBJ2-7, with 11 bases that match TRBD1. Germline CDR1 GTSNPN, CDR2 SVGIG (reference sequence). V was pared by 0 bases and J by 8 bases, with 9 bases of the junction left unmatched. The CDR3 sequence is 15 residues long. The CDR3 region is CAWSVLGTGGSKQYF. The CDR3 region has the DNA TGTGCCTGGAGTGTACTTGGGACAGGGGGTTCGAAGCAGTACTTC.

This clone turned up a few times. The chain recombines TRBV9 with TRBJ2-7; 7 bases are a match to TRBD1. The germline V gene encodes CDR1 SGDLS and CDR2 YYNGEE. CDR3 length equals 15 residues. V lost 2 bases, J lost 2 bases, and 7 bases stayed unmatched. Here the CDR3 reads CASSVDNQGAYEQYF. As DNA, the CDR3 is TGTGCCAGCAGCGTCGACAATCAGGGGGCCTACGAGCAGTACTTC.

CDR3: CASSQEKGAGSPDTQYF. CDR3 nucleotides: TGCGCCAGCAGCCAAGAGAAGGGGGCAGGGAGTCCAGATACGCAGTATTTT. The V call is TRBV4-3, the J call TRBJ2-3; TRBD1 matches 7 bases. Trimming cost V 0 bases and J 4 bases; bases outside gene matches: 10. Germline V gene data show CDR1 as LGHNA and CDR2 as YSLEER. This CDR3 is built from 17 residues.

The chain is built from TRBV5-7 and TRBJ2-7; TRBD2 aligns across 7 bases. TRBV5-7 qualifies as an ORF whose function is uncertain. This CDR3 is built from 15 residues. Trimming removed 4 bases from V and 0 bases from J; junction bases left unmatched: 7. CDR3 bases: TGTGCCAGCAGCCCCCTTGGCGGGAGCTCCTACGAGCAGTACTTC. As protein: CASSPLGGSSYEQYF.

The genes are TRBV7-3 and TRBJ2-1; D gene unclear. Looked up from germline, CDR1 is SGHTA and CDR2 is FQGTGA. Trimming took off 2 bases at V and 2 bases at J, with 7 bases between the two ends. The CDR3 runs 14 residues. The CDR3 sequence: CASSLGGTYNEQFF. The DNA for the CDR3 is TGTGCCAGCAGCTTAGGCGGAACCTACAATGAGCAGTTCTTC.

The chain uses TRBV27 and TRBJ2-5; the match to TRBD2 covers 11 bases. Germline V gene sequence: CDR1 MNHEY, CDR2 SMNVEV (reference sequence). The CDR3 sequence is 14 residues long. With 5 bases clipped from V and 7 bases from J, the junction kept 6 bases outside the gene matches. The chain's CDR3 is CASSLGTSGGTQYF. CDR3 nucleotides: TGTGCCAGCAGTCTCGGGACTAGCGGAGGGACCCAGTACTTC.

The chain employs TRBV2 and TRBJ2-7; D ambiguous. The CDR3 consists of 14 residues. Germline CDR1 SNHLY, CDR2 FYNNEI. In nucleotides, the CDR3 is TGTGCTTTTTTCAAGCAGAAGGCGGCATACGAGCAGTACTTC. Amino acid sequence: CAFFKQKAAYEQYF.

V usage is TRBV28 and J usage is TRBJ2-7; 8 bases map to TRBD1. Germline loops: CDR1 MDHEN, CDR2 SYDVKM. V shed 5 bases and J 2 bases; nucleotides not matched to a gene: 8. The CDR3 is 15 residues long. CDR3 sequence reads: CASSTRTGWPYEQYF. As DNA, the CDR3 is TGTGCCAGCAGTACAAGGACAGGGTGGCCCTACGAGCAGTACTTC.

The rearrangement uses TRBV9 and TRBJ2-5; the match to TRBD2 covers 7 bases. The germline gives CDR1 SGDLS, CDR2 YYNGEE. The junction had 8 bases not matched to a gene; V was cut back by 3 bases and J by 6 bases. The CDR3 extends over 14 amino acids. In DNA, the CDR3 is TGTGCCAGCAGCGAGACCGGGACTAAAAAGACCCAGTACTTC. It is translated as CASSETGTKKTQYF.

The chain uses TRBV5-5 and TRBJ2-2; 7 bases are shared with TRBD1. CDR3 size: 18 residues. From germline, CDR1 is SGHKS and CDR2 YYEKEE (reference sequence). V gave up 0 bases and J gave up 0 bases; unmatched junction bases: 8. CDR3 sequence: CASSLGPGQYSNTGELFF. The CDR3 bases are TGTGCCAGCAGCTTGGGACCGGGACAGTATTCGAACACCGGGGAGCTGTTTTTT. The full variable domain, its missing parts supplied by reference TRBV5-5 and TRBJ2-2, is DAGVTQSPTHLIKTRGQQVTLRCSPISGHKSVSWYQQVLGQGPQFIFQYYEKEERGRGNFPDRFSARQFPNYSSELNVNALLLGDSALYLCASSLGPGQYSNTGELFFGEGSRLTVL.

The gene calls are TRBV7-6 and TRBJ2-2; 7 bases fit TRBD2. CDR1 and CDR2 from the germline V gene are SGHVS and FNYEAQ. Trimming cost V 2 bases and J 4 bases; bases outside gene matches: 4. The CDR3 is 15 amino acids. The CDR3 region is CASSLMSGGTGELFF. Here the CDR3 DNA reads TGTGCCAGCAGCTTAATGTCGGGAGGCACCGGGGAGCTGTTTTTT.

The rearrangement uses TRBV27 and TRBJ2-1, with 10 bases fitting TRBD2. Per germline, CDR1 MNHEY and CDR2 SMNVEV (reference sequence). The CDR3 contains 15 residues. The ends lost 1 base at V and 6 bases at J; junction bases unmatched: 3. CDR3 sequence (DNA): TGTGCCAGCAGTTTATGGGCTAGCGGGAGCAATGAGCAGTTCTTC. It translates to CASSLWASGSNEQFF.

This chain connects TRBV7-2 to TRBJ1-1, with D hard to call. V lost 5 bases to trimming and J lost 7 bases, with 20 bases between them. Per the germline V gene, CDR1 is SGHTA and CDR2 is FQGNSA. The CDR3 is 15 amino acids. The DNA of the CDR3 is TGTGCCAGCAGCCATTTATACCTGGAGGAGCGTGAAGCTTTCTTT. This codes for CASSHLYLEEREAFF.

The chain employs TRBV7-2 and TRBJ2-7; 10 nucleotides match TRBD1. The CDR3 is 16 residues long. V gave up 5 bases and J gave up 3 bases; unmatched junction bases: 10. Per germline, CDR1 SGHTA and CDR2 FQGNSA. Here the CDR3 reads CASSLEPGTGVYEQYF. The CDR3 DNA reads TGTGCCAGCAGCCTTGAACCGGGGACAGGGGTCTACGAGCAGTACTTC.

Only a few counts were recorded for this clone. The chain carries TRBV29-1 and TRBJ2-7; 10 nucleotides agree with TRBD2. Germline V gene data show CDR1 as SQVTM and CDR2 as ANQGSEA. This CDR3 spans 14 amino acids. J was trimmed by 7 bases and V by 6 bases; bases with no gene match: 12. CDR3 region: CSVILAGGGWEQYF. CDR3 nucleotide sequence: TGCAGCGTAATTTTAGCGGGAGGTGGATGGGAGCAGTACTTC.